Below are 17 T cell receptor beta chains sequenced from a single sample in a study of human T cells and chemical hapten exposure. Time point here: pre-sensitization, week 0. As to treatment: therapeutic diphenylcyclopropenone sensitization with weekly scalp DPC. TCRdb redid the calling of the RACE reads with MiXCR, one entry per CDR3 protein. The data contain tens of thousands of distinct CDR3 sequences, 6.7% of them singletons. The sample was whole blood, taken in connection with sensitization to the hapten diphenylcyclopropenone (DPC). Receptors were obtained from a woman in her 30s with alopecia areata. Some clones in this sample may be carry-over from other donors' samples.

This clonotype was detected ten times or more. At one of its ends the junction is not consistent with the germline gene, which may arise from a read error. The V gene is TRBV20-1, the J gene TRBJ2-3; the match to TRBD2 covers 13 bases. Germline V gives CDR1 DFQATT, CDR2 SNEGSKA (reference sequence). The CDR3 extends over 17 amino acids. CDR3 sequence (DNA): TGCAGTGCCAGAGCCGGGGGACTAGCGGGGCCCACAGATACGCAGTATTTT. Its protein product is CSARAGGLAGPTDTQYF.

This clonotype has a count of ten or more. V gene TRBV7-2 combines with J gene TRBJ1-2; TRBD1 matches at 8 bases. The CDR3 has 16 amino acids. Trimming cost V 3 bases and J 8 bases; bases outside gene matches: 14. Germline CDR1 is SGHTA and CDR2 is FQGNSA. The CDR3 region has the DNA TGTGCCAGCAGCTTGCACGGGGCAACAGGGGGACGCGGCTACACCTTC. Amino acid sequence: CASSLHGATGGRGYTF.

Ten or more counts support this clonotype. The chain carries TRBV29-1 and TRBJ1-3; D gene unclear. The CDR3 is 11 residues long. V lost 4 bases and J lost 4, with 5 bases in between. From germline, CDR1 is SQVTM and CDR2 ANQGSEA. The CDR3: CSVVLGNTIYF. The DNA for the CDR3 is TGCAGCGTTGTACTGGGAAACACCATATATTTT.

Here the CDR3 reads CASTNSGRGGEQYF. CDR3 nucleotides: TGTGCCAGCACAAACTCTGGCCGGGGGGGAGAGCAGTACTTC. The rearrangement uses TRBV6-5 and TRBJ2-7; 8 bases map to TRBD2. Trimming took 7 bases from V and 7 from J; bases not matched to a gene: 12. The CDR3 extends over 14 amino acids. Per the germline V gene, CDR1 is MNHEY and CDR2 is SVGAGI.

This clonotype was detected many times. The V and J genes are TRBV6-1 and TRBJ1-6; D call uncertain. The CDR3 runs to 13 residues. Germline CDR1 is MNHNS and CDR2 is SASEGT. V was shortened by 7 bases and J by 7 bases, with 11 bases between the two germline ends. CDR3 sequence (DNA): TGTGCCAGCAAGGAGACGGTAAATTCACCCCTCCACTTT. Its protein product is CASKETVNSPLHF.

This clonotype showed up many times. This rearrangement joins TRBV5-4 to TRBJ1-2, with D uncertain. Germline V gives CDR1 SGHNT, CDR2 YYREEE (reference sequence). This CDR3 spans 14 amino acids. V was cut by 0 bases and J by 2 bases, with 8 bases left in between. The CDR3 nucleotides read TGTGCCAGCAGCTTGGCCACAGAAAACTATGGCTACACCTTC. Amino acid sequence: CASSLATENYGYTF.

This clonotype was counted many times. V gene TRBV15 combines with J gene TRBJ1-5; maybe TRBD1 (5 bases). The CDR3 extends over 13 amino acids. In germline, CDR1 is LNHNV, CDR2 YYDKDF (reference sequence). V dropped 5 bases and J dropped 3 bases, with 8 bases sitting between them. The CDR3 DNA reads as TGTGCCACCAGCGGGGCATACAATCAGCCCCAGCATTTT. This gives the protein CATSGAYNQPQHF. Based on the CDR3 plus reference TRBV15 and TRBJ1-5, the full variable domain is DAMVIQNPRYQVTQFGKPVTLSCSQTLNHNVMYWYQQKSSQAPKLLFHYYDKDFNNEADTPDNFQSRRPNTSFCFLDIRSPGLGDTAMYLCATSGAYNQPQHFGDGTRLSIL.

At least ten counts were recorded for this clonotype. The CDR3 region has the DNA TGCGCCAGCAGCCGTACGAATACAGGGTCCACTGAAGCTTTCTTT. As protein: CASSRTNTGSTEAFF. V and J are TRBV5-1 and TRBJ1-1; tentatively, D is TRBD1 (6 bases). Looked up from germline, CDR1 is SGHRS and CDR2 is YFSETQ. Trimming removed 4 bases from V and 4 bases from J, with 17 bases in between. The CDR3 loop spans 15 amino acids.

This clonotype was observed at least ten times. The chain uses TRBV6-5 and TRBJ2-7; 11 nucleotides line up with TRBD2. Germline V gives CDR1 MNHEY, CDR2 SVGAGI. Trimming at V came to 6 bases and at J to 0 bases, leaving 4 bases not matched to a gene. CDR3 length: 15 residues. CDR3 residues: CASSRLAGTSYEQYF. CDR3 bases: TGTGCCAGCAGCCGACTAGCGGGAACCTCCTACGAGCAGTACTTC.

This clonotype has ten or more counts. This chain uses TRBV6-1 with TRBJ1-2; D gene ambiguous. Germline values: CDR1 MNHNS, CDR2 SASEGT. This CDR3 region has 13 residues. The V and J ends lost 4 bases and 7 bases respectively, with 13 bases between them. The CDR3 DNA is TGTGCCAGCAGTGTGGGCCCTCAAGGTGGCTACACCTTC. It encodes CASSVGPQGGYTF.

This clonotype was seen many times. Here the CDR3 reads CASSWETRMNTEAFF. The CDR3 nucleotides read TGTGCCAGCAGCTGGGAAACCCGGATGAACACTGAAGCTTTCTTT. The chain combines TRBV12-3 or TRBV12-4 with TRBJ1-1, with D unclear. V was pared by 6 bases and J by 0 bases, with 14 bases between. The CDR3 is 15 amino acids.

This clonotype was recorded many times. The chain has TRBV6-5 and TRBJ1-2; the D gene is possibly TRBD1 (6 bases). V lost 7 bases, J lost 8 bases, and 17 bases lay in between. Germline V gene sequence: CDR1 MNHEY, CDR2 SVGAGI. The CDR3 is 13 amino acids. CDR3 sequence reads: CASKKRGGSGYTF. The CDR3 nucleotides are TGTGCCAGCAAAAAAAGGGGGGGATCGGGCTACACCTTC.

The chain couples TRBV9 to TRBJ1-1; D remains ambiguous. Germline CDR1 reads SGDLS; CDR2 reads YYNGEE. The CDR3 has 14 amino acids. The V gene lost 1 base and the J gene lost 2 bases, with 9 bases spanning the gap. The CDR3 DNA follows: TGTGCCAGCAGCGTAAGGGCGGCTAACACTGAAGCTTTCTTT. Translated: CASSVRAANTEAFF.

This clonotype was recorded a few times. V is TRBV20-1 and J is TRBJ2-3; 9 bases map to TRBD2. From germline, CDR1 is DFQATT and CDR2 SNEGSKA (reference sequence). The CDR3 length is 16 residues. V lost 0 bases and J lost 3; bases outside the gene matches: 7. CDR3 DNA sequence: TGCAGTGCTAGAGATGATGGCCTAGCGGGGACAGATACGCAGTATTTT. Encoded protein: CSARDDGLAGTDTQYF.

V is TRBV2 and J is TRBJ2-2; the match to TRBD2 covers 8 bases. After removal of 4 bases from V and 4 bases from J, the junction contained 5 bases not matched to a gene. This CDR3 comprises 15 residues. Germline V lookup: CDR1 SNHLY, CDR2 FYNNEI. In DNA form, the CDR3 reads TGTGCCAGCAGTGGGACTAGCTGGTCCACCGGGGAGCTGTTTTTT. It translates to CASSGTSWSTGELFF.

The rearrangement links TRBV13 to TRBJ1-6, with 8 bases identical to TRBD1. The CDR3 is made up of 15 amino acids. Germline assignment: CDR1 PRHDT and CDR2 FYEKMQ (reference sequence). Losses at the gene ends were 5 bases for V and 7 bases for J; bases not matched to a gene: 7. CDR3 in DNA: TGTGCCAGCAGCGGATCGACAGGGGACAATTCACCCCTCCACTTT. This codes for CASSGSTGDNSPLHF.

The V call is TRBV30, the J call TRBJ1-5; 7 nucleotides align to TRBD1. V lost 1 base to trimming and J lost 3 bases; unmatched junction nucleotides: 6. The CDR3 contains 15 residues. Germline CDR1 is GTSNPN and CDR2 is SVGIG (reference sequence). CDR3 bases: TGTGCCTGGAGTGGGAGGGGGCAGTTCAATCAGCCCCAGCATTTT. Its translation: CAWSGRGQFNQPQHF.